The next 9 T cell receptor beta chains were all read from a single sample in a study of cytomegalovirus exposure and HLA in healthy donors. PCR used 60 Vbeta primers and 13 Jbeta primers. Profiling relied on immunoSEQ multiplex PCR, and the TCRdb table lists in-frame clones only, not all of them. The sample records about 130,000 clones, 73% being singletons. The specimen sequenced was PBMCs. These receptors originate from a man in his 60s in good health and CMV-seropositive.

This chain uses TRBV5-1 with TRBJ2-7; TRBD2 agrees at 7 bases. This CDR3 spans 15 amino acids. The ends lost 4 bases at V and 0 bases at J; junction bases unmatched: 7. From germline, CDR1 is SGHRS and CDR2 YFSETQ. The CDR3, as DNA: TGCGCCAGCAGCGGGGGAGGGGTCTACTCCTACGAGCAGTACTTC. Its translation: CASSGGGVYSYEQYF.

This clone was counted between two and nine times. This chain uses TRBV30 with TRBJ1-2; a weak D match, TRBD1 (5 bases). CDR3 size: 14 residues. V shed 4 bases and J shed 0 bases, with 12 bases lying between them. Germline values: CDR1 GTSNPN, CDR2 SVGIG (reference sequence). The chain's CDR3 is CAWTAGGANYGYTF. The CDR3 nucleotides are TGTGCCTGGACCGCGGGGGGGGCTAACTATGGCTACACCTTC.

V usage is TRBV28 and J usage is TRBJ2-5; 15 bases align to TRBD2. CDR1 and CDR2 from the germline V gene are MDHEN and SYDVKM. CDR3 length: 17 amino acids. The V gene end was trimmed by 5 bases and the J gene end by 0 bases; junction bases not matched to a gene: 4. DNA for the CDR3: TGTGCCAGCAGTCAAGGACTAGCGGGGGGGTACCAAGAGACCCAGTACTTC. Its translation: CASSQGLAGGYQETQYF. The full variable domain, with the rest looked up from reference TRBV28 and TRBJ2-5, is DVKVTQSSRYLVKRTGEKVFLECVQDMDHENMFWYRQDPGLGLRLIYFSYDVKMKEKGDIPEGYSVSREKKERFSLILESASTNQTSMYLCASSQGLAGGYQETQYFGPGTRLLVL.

The CDR3 reads CASSRGDSHDNEQFF. CDR3 in DNA: TGCGCCAGCAGCCGCGGGGACAGCCACGACAATGAGCAGTTCTTC. The chain links TRBV5-1 to TRBJ2-1, with a weak D call TRBD1 (7 bases). The CDR3 contains 15 residues. Trimming removed 4 bases at V and 5 bases at J, with 16 bases between. Per germline, CDR1 SGHRS and CDR2 YFSETQ. The whole variable domain, remainder taken from reference TRBV5-1 and TRBJ2-1, is KAGVTQTPRYLIKTRGQQVTLSCSPISGHRSVSWYQQTPGQGLQFLFEYFSETQRNKGNFPGRFSGRQFSNSRSEMNVSTLELGDSALYLCASSRGDSHDNEQFFGPGTRLTVL.

The chain uses TRBV6-1 and TRBJ1-4; 9 bases align to TRBD1. Germline CDR1 and CDR2: MNHNS and SASEGT. After removal of 8 bases from V and 4 bases from J, the junction contained 8 bases not matched to a gene. The CDR3 sequence is 15 residues long. CDR3 in amino acids: CASQDRGFGNEKLFF. The CDR3 DNA sequence: TGTGCCAGCCAGGACAGGGGATTTGGTAATGAAAAACTGTTTTTT.

The chain employs TRBV5-1 and TRBJ1-1; the match to TRBD1 covers 8 bases. In germline, CDR1 is SGHRS, CDR2 YFSETQ. V trimming: 0 bases; J trimming: 1 base; junction bases outside the gene matches: 5. The CDR3 runs to 16 residues. CDR3 loop: CASSLDGQGENTEAFF. The CDR3 DNA follows: TGCGCCAGCAGCTTGGACGGACAGGGAGAGAACACTGAAGCTTTCTTT.

This sequence joins TRBV5-6 and TRBJ2-1, with TRBD2 matching 8 bases. Germline CDR1 SGHDT, CDR2 YYEEEE. J lost 9 bases, V lost 1 base, and 12 bases had no gene match. The CDR3 has 16 amino acids. The CDR3 sequence: CASSLLDGGALSEQFF. In DNA form, the CDR3 reads TGTGCCAGCAGCTTGCTAGACGGGGGGGCCCTCAGTGAGCAGTTCTTC.

The chain combines TRBV9 with TRBJ2-1; 9 bases align to TRBD2. CDR3 length: 16 residues. Germline V gives CDR1 SGDLS, CDR2 YYNGEE. V lost 1 base to trimming and J lost 5 bases; unmatched junction nucleotides: 7. The CDR3 nucleotides read TGTGCCAGCAGCGTAAGGGTAGCGGGGGTCGACAATGAGCAGTTCTTC. Its translation: CASSVRVAGVDNEQFF. Drawing the rest from reference TRBV9 and TRBJ2-1, the complete variable domain is DSGVTQTPKHLITATGQRVTLRCSPRSGDLSVYWYQQSLDQGLQFLIQYYNGEERAKGNILERFSAQQFPDLHSELNLSSLELGDSALYFCASSVRVAGVDNEQFFGPGTRLTVL.

The chain couples TRBV19 to TRBJ1-5; the D is unclear. This CDR3 has 15 amino acids. With 5 bases removed from V and 1 base from J, the gap between germline ends came to 12 bases. Germline CDR1 LNHDA, CDR2 SQIVND (reference sequence). In DNA form, the CDR3 reads TGTGCCAGTAGTTGGAGGCGGGGAAGCAATCAGCCCCAGCATTTT. Residues: CASSWRRGSNQPQHF.